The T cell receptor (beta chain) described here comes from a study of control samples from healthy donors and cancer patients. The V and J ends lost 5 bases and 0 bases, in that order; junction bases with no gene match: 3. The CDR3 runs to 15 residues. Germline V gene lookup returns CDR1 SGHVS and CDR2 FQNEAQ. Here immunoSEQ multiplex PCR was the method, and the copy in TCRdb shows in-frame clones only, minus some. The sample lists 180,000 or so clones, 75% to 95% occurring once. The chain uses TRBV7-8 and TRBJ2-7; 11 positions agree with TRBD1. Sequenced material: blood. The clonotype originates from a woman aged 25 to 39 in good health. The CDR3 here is CASSGQGAGSYEQYF. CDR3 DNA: TGTGCCAGCAGCGGACAGGGGGCCGGCTCCTACGAGCAGTACTTC.